This TCR beta chain was sequenced in a study of monozygotic twins with inflammatory bowel disease. Study-wide points: Cells of different T cell subtypes could not be told apart.

The CDR3 runs to 13 residues. Using the 5' RACE reads, TCRdb records one entry per CDR3 protein without DNA. This sample's table has roughly 300,000 distinct CDR3 sequences. A note on this clonotype: What it binds is not known.

This receptor was taken from a human donor with ulcerative colitis or Crohn's disease, or a healthy co-twin of an affected twin (not recorded which). The genes are TRBV12-3 or TRBV12-4 and TRBJ2-7; lacking DNA, the TRBD1 call made by TCRdb goes unchecked. The specimen sequenced was blood. The CDR3: CASRRQENYEQYF.